A selection of T cell receptor beta chains follows, all from one sample in a study of graft-versus-host responses after intestinal transplantation. Produced via immunoSEQ multiplex PCR; TCRdb's table is partial and in-frame only. This sample has roughly 50,000 clones, with 91% found just once. The source material was PBMCs, sampled roughly 660 days after intestinal transplant. These receptor sequences come from a human patient who received an intestinal transplant, so some T cells may come from the graft donor. The CDR3 runs from the conserved cysteine through the conserved F or W.

j_call v_call cdr3_aa
TRBJ2-5 TRBV11-2 CASSYRDRDGRTQYF
TRBJ2-3 TRBV27 CASSFPGTSSTDTQYF
TRBJ1-1 TRBV18 CASLGGNTEAFF
TRBJ1-5 TRBV19 CASSRTGGNQPQHF
TRBJ2-7 TRBV11-2 CASGGGGLASLLYEQYF
TRBJ2-7 TRBV6-5 CASSYSGGVGYEQYF
TRBJ2-7 TRBV11-3 CASSAAYEQYF
TRBJ1-2 TRBV29-1 CSVRQGVGYTF
TRBJ2-7 TRBV4-1 CASSQEVGRGYEQYF
TRBJ1-1 TRBV27 CASGDSLNTEAFF
TRBJ2-7 TRBV5-1 CASSLASWDEQYF
TRBJ2-7 TRBV7-9 CASSFYGTGSSYEQYF
TRBJ2-3 TRBV4-1 CASSQVSVDTQYF
TRBJ1-5 TRBV6-5 CASTPGGNQPQHF
TRBJ1-5 TRBV1 CTTIAQGRSQPQHF
TRBJ2-7 TRBV6-1 CASSEEVGVRYEQYF
TRBJ1-4 TRBV7-9 CASSLEGGSNEKLFF
TRBJ1-5 TRBV27 CASSLVMGNQPQHF
TRBJ2-5 TRBV15 CATSRGETQYF
TRBJ1-4 TRBV7-9 CASSFPTTNEKLFF
TRBJ2-7 TRBV5-1 CASSLDPGRTYEQYF
TRBJ2-7 TRBV5-4 CASSLSGISGYEQYF
TRBJ1-1 TRBV18 CASSLIDGANEAFF
TRBJ1-2 TRBV7-9 CASSFVVDRAYGYTF
TRBJ2-1 TRBV6-5 CASSTDRGVYNEQFF
TRBJ2-2 TRBV2 CASSDWARGGRGTGELFF
TRBJ2-5 TRBV7-9 CASSPRTSGGAGETQYF
TRBJ1-1 TRBV18 CASSPFSTSTGLAEAFF
TRBJ2-3 TRBV5-1 CASSDRTSGVTDTQYF
TRBJ1-6 TRBV5-6 CASSLVPGNSPLHF
TRBJ2-5 TRBV3-1/TRBV3-2 CASGETQYF
TRBJ2-3 TRBV9 CASSVQGARTDTQYF
TRBJ1-5 TRBV2 CASSLTGNQNQPQHF